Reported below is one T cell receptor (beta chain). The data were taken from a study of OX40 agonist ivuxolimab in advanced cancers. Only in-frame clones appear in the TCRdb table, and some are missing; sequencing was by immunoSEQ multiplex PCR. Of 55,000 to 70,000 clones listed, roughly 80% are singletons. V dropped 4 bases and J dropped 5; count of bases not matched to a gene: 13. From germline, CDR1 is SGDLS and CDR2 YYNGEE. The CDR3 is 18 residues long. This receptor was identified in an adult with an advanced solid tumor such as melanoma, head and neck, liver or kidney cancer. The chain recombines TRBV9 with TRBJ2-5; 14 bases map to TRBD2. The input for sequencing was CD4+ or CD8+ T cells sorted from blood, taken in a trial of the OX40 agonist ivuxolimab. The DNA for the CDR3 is TGTGCCAGCAGCTCATGGGAGACTAGCGGGGGGGCTCGGGAGACCCAGTACTTC. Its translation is CASSSWETSGGARETQYF.